One sample yielded the 10 T cell receptor beta chains listed below, sequenced in a study of memory CD4+ T cells and cytomegalovirus serostatus. The sort gate was single viable CD3+CD4+CD8-CD45RO+ cells for memory CD4+ T cells. Measured with immunoSEQ multiplex PCR; TCRdb has only the in-frame clones, and not every one. The sample carries about 82,000 clones, 80% recorded once. Source material: memory CD4+ T cells from blood. These receptors were obtained from an adult in good health and CMV-seronegative.

The count of this clone is one. The rearrangement joins TRBV27 to TRBJ2-3, with D maybe TRBD1 (5 bases). V was trimmed by 0 bases and J by 7 bases, leaving 17 bases between them. The CDR3 covers 16 residues. The V gene's germline CDR1 is MNHEY and CDR2 SMNVEV (reference sequence). As DNA, the CDR3 is TGTGCCAGCAGTTTATCGGCGGTCCCCAAGGGGTATACGCAGTATTTT. Protein sequence: CASSLSAVPKGYTQYF.

The gene calls are TRBV19 and TRBJ1-3; D ambiguous. V gave up 7 bases and J gave up 4 bases, with 8 bases separating them. The CDR3 length is 12 residues. Germline assignment: CDR1 LNHDA and CDR2 SQIVND (reference sequence). The CDR3: CASTPAGNTIYF. CDR3 nucleotide sequence: TGTGCCAGTACCCCGGCCGGAAACACCATATATTTT.

The table lists this clone with a few counts. The genes are TRBV10-3 and TRBJ1-5; TRBD1 is a possible D gene (5 bases). Trimming removed 5 bases from V and 0 bases from J, with 11 bases in between. In germline, CDR1 is ENHRY, CDR2 SYGVKD. This CDR3 is 15 amino acids long. The CDR3 nucleotides are TGTGCCATCAGTTCAGGGACGTATAGCAATCAGCCCCAGCATTTT. Amino acids: CAISSGTYSNQPQHF.

The CDR3 is CASSVGEFGLREQYF. CDR3 coding DNA: TGTGCCAGCAGCGTAGGGGAGTTTGGTCTCCGCGAGCAGTACTTC. This chain uses TRBV9 with TRBJ2-7; tentatively, D is TRBD2 (5 bases). The CDR3 consists of 15 residues. Deletions cut 0 bases from V and 6 bases from J, with 16 bases between. The V gene's germline CDR1 is SGDLS and CDR2 YYNGEE.

This chain joins TRBV27 and TRBJ1-6; D gene uncertain. Germline V gene data show CDR1 as MNHEY and CDR2 as SMNVEV (reference sequence). This CDR3 has 13 amino acids. V dropped 8 bases and J dropped 3 bases, with 8 bases sitting between them. Written as DNA, the CDR3 is TGTGCCAGCGCGTCCAACTATAATTCACCCCTCCACTTT. It yields the protein CASASNYNSPLHF.

The chain is built from TRBV5-4 and TRBJ2-3; D tentatively fits TRBD1 or TRBD2 (5 bases each). V was cut by 0 bases and J by 4 bases, with 9 bases left in between. The germline gives CDR1 SGHNT, CDR2 YYREEE (reference sequence). The CDR3 length is 14 residues. The CDR3 loop is CASSLVQGADTQYF. Here the CDR3 DNA reads TGTGCCAGCAGCTTGGTTCAGGGAGCAGATACGCAGTATTTT.

The chain recombines TRBV10-3 with TRBJ1-2; tentative D call: TRBD1 (5 bases). The CDR3 length is 13 residues. CDR1 is ENHRY, CDR2 SYGVKD, per germline. With 7 bases removed from V and 4 bases from J, the gap between germline ends came to 13 bases. Here the CDR3 reads CAINKDRAYGYTF. In DNA form, the CDR3 reads TGTGCCATCAACAAAGACAGAGCCTATGGCTACACCTTC.

This clone was observed a handful of times. The CDR3, as DNA: TGTGCCAGCAGTTTCTCCGACAGACTCTCTGGAAACACCATATATTTT. Translating gives CASSFSDRLSGNTIYF. The chain joins TRBV28 to TRBJ1-3, with D possibly being TRBD1 (5 bases). Germline CDR1 reads MDHEN; CDR2 reads SYDVKM. CDR3 length: 16 amino acids. The V end was cut by 3 bases, the J end by 0 bases, with 12 bases between.

In this sample, this clone turned up a few times. The chain joins TRBV5-6 to TRBJ1-6, with a tentative D call TRBD1 (5 bases). Germline lookup yields CDR1 SGHDT and CDR2 YYEEEE. V gave up 4 bases and J gave up 0 bases, with 14 bases separating them. This CDR3 region has 17 residues. CDR3 sequence (DNA): TGTGCCAGCAGCCCGGGGCGGGCGGGCTCCTATAATTCACCCCTCCACTTT. This translates into CASSPGRAGSYNSPLHF.

The chain uses TRBV6-1 and TRBJ2-1; 10 bases are shared with TRBD2. Germline V CDR1 and CDR2: MNHNS, SASEGT. This CDR3 comprises 14 residues. The V gene end was trimmed by 6 bases and the J gene end by 4 bases; junction bases not matched to a gene: 3. In DNA form, the CDR3 reads TGTGCCAGCAGGTCTAGCGGGAGATACAATGAGCAGTTCTTC. Its protein product is CASRSSGRYNEQFF.